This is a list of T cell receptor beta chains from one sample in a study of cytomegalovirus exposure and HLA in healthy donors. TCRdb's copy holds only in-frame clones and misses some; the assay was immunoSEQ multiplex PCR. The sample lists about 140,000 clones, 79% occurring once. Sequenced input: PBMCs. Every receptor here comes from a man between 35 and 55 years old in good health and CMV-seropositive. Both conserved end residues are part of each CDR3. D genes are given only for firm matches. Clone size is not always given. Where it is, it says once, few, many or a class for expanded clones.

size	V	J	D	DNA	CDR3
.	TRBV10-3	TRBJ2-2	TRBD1	TGTGCCATCAGGAGGACAGGGGGGAACACCGGGGAGCTGTTTTTT	CAIRRTGGNTGELFF
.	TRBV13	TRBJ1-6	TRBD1	TGTGCCAGCAGCTTGGACAGGGGCAATTCACCCCTCCACTTT	CASSLDRGNSPLHF
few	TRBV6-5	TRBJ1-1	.	TGTGCCAGCAGACAGGACAGAAGTGAAGCTTTCTTT	CASRQDRSEAFF
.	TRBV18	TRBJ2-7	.	TGTGCCAGCTCACCGATAGCTGACTACGAGCAGTACTTC	CASSPIADYEQYF
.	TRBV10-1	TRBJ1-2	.	TGCGCCAGCAGTGAGGGTCGGGACATAGATGGCTACACCTTC	CASSEGRDIDGYTF
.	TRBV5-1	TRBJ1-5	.	TGCGCCAGCAGCTTGGAGCGGGGGAATTATAGCAATCAGCCCCAGCATTTT	CASSLERGNYSNQPQHF
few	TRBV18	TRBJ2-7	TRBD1	TGTGCCAGCTCCCAGCAGGGACAGCGTTCCTACGAGCAGTACTTC	CASSQQGQRSYEQYF
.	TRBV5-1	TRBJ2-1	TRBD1	TGCGCCAGCAGCAAACAAACACGACAGGGCCCTGAGCAGTTCTTC	CASSKQTRQGPEQFF
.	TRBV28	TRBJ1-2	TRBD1	TGTGCCAGCAGTTTACCCCCCAGGGGGATTGGCTACACCTTC	CASSLPPRGIGYTF
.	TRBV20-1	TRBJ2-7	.	TGCAGTGCTCCAGCCAGGAGGGAGCAGTACTTC	CSAPARREQYF
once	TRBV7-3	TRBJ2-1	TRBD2	TGTGCCAGCAGCTTATTGGGCGGGGGACCTTACAATGAGCAGTTCTTC	CASSLLGGGPYNEQFF
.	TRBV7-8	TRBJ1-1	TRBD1	TGTGCCAGCAGCTTGACAGGGATGGGCACTGAAGCTTTCTTT	CASSLTGMGTEAFF
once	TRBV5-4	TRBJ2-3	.	TGTGCCAGCAGCTTGGTCGCGGGCACAGATACGCAGTATTTT	CASSLVAGTDTQYF
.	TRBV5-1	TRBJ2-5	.	TGCGCCAGCAGCTTTGGGGCGACCTTAACAGGGCAAGAGACCCAGTACTTC	CASSFGATLTGQETQYF
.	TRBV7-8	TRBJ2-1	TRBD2	TGTGCCAGCAGCCCGTCCACTAGCGGGAGAGGGCATGAGCAGTTCTTC	CASSPSTSGRGHEQFF
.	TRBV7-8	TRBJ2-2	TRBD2	TGTGCCAGCAGCTTAGTTAGCGGGAGGGCCTATACCGGGGAGCTGTTTTTT	CASSLVSGRAYTGELFF
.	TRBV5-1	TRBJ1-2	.	TGCGCCAGCAGCAATGGGGGCGAAGGCTATGGCTACACCTTC	CASSNGGEGYGYTF
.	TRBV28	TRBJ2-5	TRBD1	TGTGCCAGCAGGGACAGGGTCGAGACCCAGTACTTC	CASRDRVETQYF
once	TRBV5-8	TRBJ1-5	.	TGTGCCAGCACGCTCCTGGGAGGGCTCGAGAATCAGCCCCAGCATTTT	CASTLLGGLENQPQHF
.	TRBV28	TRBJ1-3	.	TGTGCCAGCAGTTCAGGGTTTACTGGAAACACCATATATTTT	CASSSGFTGNTIYF
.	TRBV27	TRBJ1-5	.	TGTGCCAGCAGTTTGAGAAATAGCAATCAGCCCCAGCATTTT	CASSLRNSNQPQHF
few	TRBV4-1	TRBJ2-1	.	TGCGCCAGCAGCCAAGAGAACTCTCAAGATGAGCAGTTCTTC	CASSQENSQDEQFF
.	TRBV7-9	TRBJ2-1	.	TGTGCCAGCAGCTTAGCCGGCGGCAATGAGCAGTTCTTC	CASSLAGGNEQFF